The 16 T cell receptor beta chains given below trace back to one sample, sequenced in a study of shared clonotypes between healthy human individuals. Naive CD8 cells, CD45RO-negative and positively selected for CCR7, excluded terminally differentiated effector memory CD45RA+ cells. Some clones are missing from TCRdb's copy, which holds only in-frame ones; the method was immunoSEQ multiplex PCR. This table holds roughly 570,000 clones, 95% to 98% found once. The source material was naive CD8+ T cells sorted from blood. The origin of the receptors is a man younger than 40 in good health.

V gene TRBV6-5 combines with J gene TRBJ2-1, with 8 bases fitting TRBD2. V lost 6 bases, J lost 5 bases, and 3 bases stayed unmatched. Germline V gives CDR1 MNHEY, CDR2 SVGAGI. CDR3 length: 13 residues. CDR3 in DNA: TGTGCCAGCAGCCCGGGAGGGAACAATGAGCAGTTCTTC. It codes for CASSPGGNNEQFF.

The chain carries TRBV2 and TRBJ2-7; 13 nucleotides line up with TRBD2. J lost 2 bases, V lost 7 bases, and 8 bases had no gene match. The length of the CDR3 is 16 residues. Per the germline V gene, CDR1 is SNHLY and CDR2 is FYNNEI. CDR3 in amino acids: CASTPLAGGGAYEQYF. The CDR3 DNA sequence: TGTGCCAGCACTCCACTAGCGGGAGGGGGGGCCTACGAGCAGTACTTC.

The chain has TRBV27 and TRBJ2-1; 8 bases agree with TRBD2. Germline V gene lookup returns CDR1 MNHEY and CDR2 SMNVEV (reference sequence). The V and J ends lost 8 bases and 1 base, in that order; junction bases with no gene match: 13. This CDR3 contains 17 residues. CDR3 nucleotides: TGTGCCAGCGGGGAACTAGCGGAGGTGGGGTCCTACAATGAGCAGTTCTTC. Protein sequence: CASGELAEVGSYNEQFF.

This chain links TRBV29-1 with TRBJ1-3; D call uncertain. CDR3 length equals 15 residues. Trimming cost V 2 bases and J 0 bases, with 11 bases left between them. Germline V gene data show CDR1 as SQVTM and CDR2 as ANQGSEA. In nucleotides, the CDR3 is TGCAGCGTTGAAAGCAGAGAGGCCTCTGGAAACACCATATATTTT. It encodes CSVESREASGNTIYF.

This clone was seen just once. Other DNA sequences in the sample encode the same CDR3. This rearrangement joins TRBV6-5 to TRBJ2-1; D might be TRBD2 (6 bases). V was pared by 2 bases and J by 2 bases, with 10 bases between. Germline CDR1 MNHEY, CDR2 SVGAGI. The CDR3 runs to 15 residues. The CDR3 loop reads CASSYGASAYNEQFF. Written as DNA, the CDR3 is TGTGCCAGCAGTTACGGGGCTAGCGCCTACAATGAGCAGTTCTTC.

The chain employs TRBV11-3 and TRBJ2-3; D perhaps matches TRBD1 (5 bases). Trimming took 4 bases from V and 3 from J, leaving 11 bases between them. Germline assignment: CDR1 SGHNT and CDR2 YENEEA. The length of the CDR3 is 14 residues. CDR3 loop: CASSSQGQTDTQYF. In DNA, the CDR3 is TGTGCCAGCAGCTCTCAGGGTCAAACAGATACGCAGTATTTT.

The rearrangement joins TRBV9 to TRBJ1-3; D remains ambiguous. Trimming pared 2 bases from V and 2 bases from J, leaving 8 bases between. The germline V gene encodes CDR1 SGDLS and CDR2 YYNGEE. The CDR3 sequence is 14 residues long. The CDR3, as DNA: TGTGCCAGCAGCGTGGCAGTCCCTGGAAACACCATATATTTT. The encoded protein is CASSVAVPGNTIYF. Filled out from reference TRBV9 and TRBJ1-3, the complete variable domain reads DSGVTQTPKHLITATGQRVTLRCSPRSGDLSVYWYQQSLDQGLQFLIQYYNGEERAKGNILERFSAQQFPDLHSELNLSSLELGDSALYFCASSVAVPGNTIYFGEGSWLTVV.

This CDR3 is CASSEYRDIETQYF. In nucleotides, the CDR3 is TGTGCCAGCAGTGAATATCGGGATATAGAGACCCAGTACTTC. V usage is TRBV25-1 and J usage is TRBJ2-5; D is possibly TRBD2 (5 bases). CDR1 and CDR2 (germline): MGHDK, SYGVNS. Trimming took 0 bases from V and 4 from J, leaving 9 bases between them. The CDR3 extends over 14 amino acids. Together with reference TRBV25-1 and TRBJ2-5, the CDR3 gives the full variable domain: EADIYQTPRYLVIGTGKKITLECSQTMGHDKMYWYQQDPGMELHLIHYSYGVNSTEKGDLSSESTVSRIRTEHFPLTLESARPSHTSQYLCASSEYRDIETQYFGPGTRLLVL.

The chain employs TRBV30 and TRBJ2-7, with D perhaps TRBD1 or TRBD2 (5 bases each). Trimming left V 1 base short and J 2 bases short, with 9 bases between. This CDR3 is 13 amino acids long. Germline CDR1 reads GTSNPN; CDR2 reads SVGIG (reference sequence). This CDR3 reads CAWSGGRPYEQYF. CDR3 nucleotides: TGTGCCTGGAGTGGGGGACGGCCCTACGAGCAGTACTTC.

This clone has only one observation. The V gene is TRBV29-1, the J gene TRBJ2-7; 8 bases fit TRBD2. Per germline, CDR1 SQVTM and CDR2 ANQGSEA. The CDR3 totals 13 residues. V gave up 4 bases and J gave up 1 base; unmatched junction bases: 3. The CDR3 protein is CSVVIAGSYEQYF. The CDR3 DNA reads as TGCAGCGTTGTTATAGCGGGATCCTACGAGCAGTACTTC.

This chain uses TRBV7-9 with TRBJ2-1, with D possibly being TRBD2 (5 bases). Germline V gene sequence: CDR1 SEHNR, CDR2 FQNEAQ (reference sequence). Trimming pared 3 bases from V and 3 bases from J, leaving 18 bases between. The CDR3 runs to 17 residues. The CDR3 protein is CASSFNRAGHYYNEQFF. The CDR3 DNA reads TGTGCCAGCAGCTTCAACCGGGCGGGCCACTACTACAATGAGCAGTTCTTC.

This chain joins TRBV27 and TRBJ2-5; 7 bases map to TRBD1. The CDR3 runs 14 residues. Germline CDR1 reads MNHEY; CDR2 reads SMNVEV (reference sequence). V dropped 6 bases and J dropped 1; count of bases not matched to a gene: 5. The chain's CDR3 is CASRFTGVQETQYF. The CDR3 DNA reads TGTGCCAGCAGGTTCACAGGGGTCCAAGAGACCCAGTACTTC.

This sequence joins TRBV27 and TRBJ1-1, with unresolved D. V dropped 8 bases and J dropped 0 bases, with 22 bases sitting between them. In germline, CDR1 is MNHEY, CDR2 SMNVEV (reference sequence). The CDR3 is 17 residues long. CDR3 DNA: TGTGCCAGCTGTAGTGGACGGTCGCCTGACATGAACACTGAAGCTTTCTTT. It translates to CASCSGRSPDMNTEAFF.

The chain employs TRBV9 and TRBJ2-5, with D perhaps matching TRBD1 or TRBD2 (7 bases each). In germline, CDR1 is SGDLS, CDR2 YYNGEE. V was shortened by 0 bases and J by 5 bases, with 14 bases between the two germline ends. The length of the CDR3 is 15 residues. In DNA form, the CDR3 reads TGTGCCAGCAGCGTAGATCCAGGGGGGGAGGAGACCCAGTACTTC. It is translated as CASSVDPGGEETQYF.

The chain carries TRBV7-8 and TRBJ2-1; TRBD2 agrees at 7 bases. Germline values: CDR1 SGHVS, CDR2 FQNEAQ. After removal of 4 bases from V and 6 bases from J, the junction contained 12 bases not matched to a gene. There are 16 residues in the CDR3. This CDR3 is CASSSLRAGEINEQFF. CDR3 DNA: TGTGCCAGCAGCTCTCTTCGGGCGGGAGAGATCAATGAGCAGTTCTTC.

This clone was seen a single time. The chain links TRBV29-1 to TRBJ2-7, with D possibly TRBD1 on 6 matching bases. This CDR3 contains 15 residues. Germline lookup yields CDR1 SQVTM and CDR2 ANQGSEA. V dropped 3 bases and J dropped 3 bases, with 18 bases sitting between them. CDR3 sequence (DNA): TGCAGCGTTGAGGCCTCAGGGGAATTTAGCTACGAGCAGTACTTC. Its protein is CSVEASGEFSYEQYF.